Following are 32 T cell receptor beta chains from one sample sequenced in a study of T-cell memory formation after mild COVID-19. TCRdb reanalysed the 5' RACE reads using MiXCR and keeps one entry per CDR3 protein. This sample has about 130,000 distinct CDR3 sequences; roughly 6% occur once, and the top ten carry 2% to 2.5%. Sequencing was done on a sample of PBMCs or a T cell subset sorted from them (not recorded which). These receptor sequences come from an adult woman who had mild COVID-19 (a few samples of this study predate the infection). Cell type and time point are not known.

This chain uses TRBV3-1 with TRBJ2-7, with TRBD2 matching over 8 bases. The CDR3 totals 13 residues. The germline V gene has CDR1 LGHDT and CDR2 YNNKEL (reference sequence). V shed 1 base, J shed 7 bases, and the junction held 3 bases outside the gene matches. This chain's CDR3 is CASSQVVAGEQYF. DNA for the CDR3: TGTGCCAGCAGCCAAGTAGTAGCGGGGGAGCAGTACTTC.

This clonotype came up many times. This chain connects TRBV12-3 or TRBV12-4 to TRBJ1-2; 10 bases align to TRBD1. This CDR3 region has 15 residues. With 5 bases clipped from V and 5 bases from J, the junction kept 8 bases outside the gene matches. The CDR3 reads CASSRTGGKGYGYTF. CDR3 DNA: TGTGCCAGCAGTCGGACAGGGGGGAAAGGTTATGGCTACACCTTC.

The rearrangement uses TRBV5-1 and TRBJ2-7, with D possibly TRBD2 on 6 matching bases. CDR3 length: 16 residues. Germline loops: CDR1 SGHRS, CDR2 YFSETQ. V lost 0 bases and J lost 5, with 18 bases in between. Here the CDR3 DNA reads TGCGCCAGCAGCTTGGGAACCCACGGGAGTTCCAACGAGCAGTACTTC. It codes for CASSLGTHGSSNEQYF.

In its sample, this clonotype was seen many times. The chain is built from TRBV20-1 and TRBJ1-5; TRBD1 aligns across 8 bases. This CDR3 spans 13 amino acids. J was trimmed by 7 bases and V by 2 bases; bases with no gene match: 4. Germline CDR1 is DFQATT and CDR2 is SNEGSKA (reference sequence). This CDR3 is CSARKDRGQPQHF. CDR3 nucleotides: TGCAGTGCTAGAAAAGACAGGGGCCAGCCCCAGCATTTT.

This clonotype was recorded at least ten times. The chain combines TRBV7-8 with TRBJ1-1; D is undetermined. Germline CDR1 and CDR2: SGHVS and FQNEAQ. The CDR3 runs 13 residues. V lost 2 bases, J lost 1 base, and 5 bases lay in between. Here the CDR3 reads CASSLTQNTEAFF. CDR3 nucleotides: TGTGCCAGCAGCTTAACGCAGAACACTGAAGCTTTCTTT.

The sample holds many counts of this clonotype. The gene calls are TRBV11-2 and TRBJ2-7; TRBD1 matches at 9 bases. Germline trimming cut 1 base from V and 3 bases from J; bases unmatched to any gene: 7. This CDR3 has 16 amino acids. Germline-derived CDR1 and CDR2 are SGHAT and FQNNGV. DNA for the CDR3: TGTGCCAGCAGCTTAGGGCGGGACAGGGCCCACTACGAGCAGTACTTC. Its protein product is CASSLGRDRAHYEQYF.

This clonotype was seen repeatedly, ten times or more. V gene TRBV4-3 combines with J gene TRBJ2-1, with 8 positions matching TRBD2. Germline V gives CDR1 LGHNA, CDR2 YSLEER. V gave up 0 bases and J gave up 0 bases; unmatched junction bases: 10. This CDR3 has 19 amino acids. In nucleotides, the CDR3 is TGCGCCAGCAGCCAAGATAACGGGAGGGCCGACGGCTCCTACAATGAGCAGTTCTTC. It encodes CASSQDNGRADGSYNEQFF.

This clonotype was counted many times. The V gene is TRBV20-1, the J gene TRBJ2-3; TRBD2 aligns across 10 bases. The CDR3 is 15 residues long. From germline, CDR1 is DFQATT and CDR2 SNEGSKA (reference sequence). Written as DNA, the CDR3 is TGCAGAGGCTCCGGGGCTAGCGGGAGTTCAGATACGCAGTATTTT. Its protein is CRGSGASGSSDTQYF.

This clonotype was recorded many times. The chain recombines TRBV29-1 with TRBJ2-7; D is unresolved. The germline CDR1 and CDR2 sequences are SQVTM and ANQGSEA. There are 13 residues in the CDR3. Trimming removed 2 bases at V and 5 bases at J, with 13 bases between. The CDR3 sequence is CSVETSSVDEQYF. In DNA form, the CDR3 reads TGCAGCGTTGAAACCTCCTCCGTCGACGAGCAGTACTTC.

The table lists this clonotype with a few counts. The V and J genes are TRBV7-2 and TRBJ2-7, with unresolved D. Trimming took 1 base from V and 0 from J, leaving 25 bases between them. CDR3 length: 20 amino acids. From germline, CDR1 is SGHTA and CDR2 FQGNSA. In DNA form, the CDR3 reads TGTGCCAGCAGCTTAGTGCGCACAGTTGGTAGGGCCACCCACTCCTACGAGCAGTACTTC. Residues: CASSLVRTVGRATHSYEQYF. Variable domain in full (rest from reference TRBV7-2 and TRBJ2-7): GAGVSQSPSNKVTEKGKDVELRCDPISGHTALYWYRQSLGQGLEFLIYFQGNSAPDKSGLPSDRFSAERTGGSVSTLTIQRTQQEDSAVYLCASSLVRTVGRATHSYEQYFGPGTRLTVT.

A few counts support this clonotype. The rearrangement joins TRBV5-5 to TRBJ1-4, with D hard to call. The ends were cut back, 4 bases at V and 3 bases at J, with 10 bases in the middle. Germline CDR1 and CDR2: SGHKS and YYEKEE (reference sequence). The CDR3 is 14 amino acids. The CDR3: CASSQEWANEKLFF. The CDR3 bases are TGTGCCAGCAGCCAGGAGTGGGCTAATGAAAAACTGTTTTTT. Complete variable domain (other parts from reference TRBV5-5 and TRBJ1-4): DAGVTQSPTHLIKTRGQQVTLRCSPISGHKSVSWYQQVLGQGPQFIFQYYEKEERGRGNFPDRFSARQFPNYSSELNVNALLLGDSALYLCASSQEWANEKLFFGSGTQLSVL.

This clonotype has only a few counts. V is TRBV30 and J is TRBJ1-1; D unclear. The V gene's germline CDR1 is GTSNPN and CDR2 SVGIG (reference sequence). Trimming took off 4 bases at V and 7 bases at J, with 22 bases between the two ends. The CDR3 extends over 15 amino acids. This chain's CDR3 is CAWTQLKGASNEAFF. CDR3 sequence (DNA): TGTGCCTGGACACAACTCAAAGGAGCATCTAATGAAGCTTTCTTT.

This clonotype showed up many times. The gene calls are TRBV6-5 and TRBJ1-1, with 8 bases aligning to TRBD1. Germline CDR1 is MNHEY and CDR2 is SVGAGI. V shed 6 bases and J 10 bases; nucleotides not matched to a gene: 4. The CDR3 spans 11 residues. The CDR3 bases are TGTGCCAGCAGACGACAGGGGAGAGCTTTCTTT. It translates to CASRRQGRAFF.

This clonotype has a handful of counts. The rearrangement links TRBV6-6 to TRBJ2-7; D unresolved. Trimming left V 2 bases short and J 5 bases short, with 7 bases between. The CDR3 totals 12 residues. Germline loops: CDR1 MNHNY, CDR2 SVGAGI (reference sequence). CDR3 sequence reads: CASSYPLDEQYF. DNA for the CDR3: TGTGCCAGCAGTTACCCCCTGGACGAGCAGTACTTC.

About this clonotype: The junction departs from germline at one end; a sequencing error may be responsible. The J gene is TRBJ1-5, the V gene TRBV4-1; 8 bases line up with TRBD1. This CDR3 contains 16 residues. Per the germline V gene, CDR1 is MGHRA and CDR2 is YSYEKL. Here the CDR3 reads CASSQSGTGFNQPQHF. As DNA, the CDR3 is TGCGCCAGCAGCCAGTCCGGGACAGGTTTCAATCAGCCCCAGCACTTT.

This clonotype was seen repeatedly, ten times or more. The rearrangement joins TRBV5-1 to TRBJ1-1; the D gene is possibly TRBD1 (6 bases). This CDR3 contains 11 residues. V was trimmed by 5 bases and J by 7 bases, leaving 9 bases between them. The germline V gene encodes CDR1 SGHRS and CDR2 YFSETQ. This CDR3 reads CASRGAGEAFF. Here the CDR3 DNA reads TGCGCCAGCAGGGGGGCGGGTGAAGCTTTCTTT.

In DNA form, the CDR3 reads TGTGCCAGCAGCTTAGTAGAAAGTTCCCAAGAGACCCAGTACTTC. Its protein product is CASSLVESSQETQYF. The chain has TRBV7-9 and TRBJ2-5; D call uncertain. Germline assignment: CDR1 SEHNR and CDR2 FQNEAQ (reference sequence). V was pared by 1 base and J by 1 base, with 10 bases between. The length of the CDR3 is 15 residues.

This clonotype was seen more than once but under ten times. The chain links TRBV12-3 or TRBV12-4 to TRBJ2-3, with D possibly TRBD2 on 6 matching bases. V gave up 2 bases and J gave up 2 bases, with 11 bases separating them. The CDR3 is 15 amino acids. For the CDR3, the DNA is TGTGCCAGCAGTTTAAGGAGGGAAAACACAGATACGCAGTATTTT. Its protein product is CASSLRRENTDTQYF.

This clonotype was picked up many times. This rearrangement joins TRBV5-4 to TRBJ2-3; 7 nucleotides line up with TRBD2. V was clipped by 3 bases and J by 11 bases; unmatched bases: 12. CDR1 and CDR2 (germline): SGHNT, YYREEE (reference sequence). CDR3 size: 14 residues. CDR3 sequence reads: CASSSPSSGVEQYF. CDR3 bases: TGTGCCAGCAGCTCGCCCTCGAGCGGGGTAGAGCAGTATTTT.

J is TRBJ1-1 and V is TRBV12-3 or TRBV12-4; maybe TRBD1 (5 bases). The CDR3 contains 15 residues. V gave up 1 base and J gave up 4 bases, with 13 bases separating them. Written as DNA, the CDR3 is TGTGCCAGCAGTTTAGGGGGCAGGGTGGCCACTGAAGCTTTCTTT. The encoded protein is CASSLGGRVATEAFF.

On this clonotype: It may be a read error: a sequence one base away is much more abundant. This chain links TRBV20-1 with TRBJ1-1; tentatively, D is TRBD1 (6 bases). Germline CDR1 reads DFQATT; CDR2 reads SNEGSKA (reference sequence). CDR3 length: 13 residues. CDR3 protein: CSATGTANTEASF. CDR3 coding DNA: TGCAGTGCCACAGGGACGGCGAACACTGAAGCTTCCTTT.

This clonotype was seen repeatedly, ten times or more. This rearrangement joins TRBV9 to TRBJ2-7; weak D call: TRBD2 (5 bases). The CDR3 covers 15 residues. The V end lost 2 bases, the J end lost 7 bases, and 19 bases lay between the germline ends. The germline CDR1 and CDR2 sequences are SGDLS and YYNGEE. DNA of the CDR3: TGTGCCAGCAGCGTGTCGTGGAGTACGGGGTGGGAGCAGTACTTC. The encoded protein is CASSVSWSTGWEQYF.

Only a few counts were recorded for this clonotype. The V and J genes are TRBV5-4 and TRBJ2-1, with 12 bases that match TRBD2. The germline gives CDR1 SGHNT, CDR2 YYREEE (reference sequence). V shed 3 bases and J 4 bases; nucleotides not matched to a gene: 5. The CDR3 is 16 residues long. CDR3 loop: CASSSVGLAGYNEQFF. Here the CDR3 DNA reads TGTGCCAGCAGCTCGGTGGGACTAGCGGGTTACAATGAGCAGTTCTTC.

This clonotype was observed many times. The V gene is TRBV20-1, the J gene TRBJ2-1, with D hard to call. Trimming cost V 3 bases and J 10 bases, with 19 bases left between them. The germline CDR1 and CDR2 sequences are DFQATT and SNEGSKA (reference sequence). This CDR3 region has 14 residues. DNA for the CDR3: TGCAGTGCTAGTGTACTCCTGGGGTCAGGCGAGCAGTTCTTC. Protein product: CSASVLLGSGEQFF.

The table lists this clonotype with many counts. The rearrangement joins TRBV3-1 to TRBJ2-5; D is tentatively TRBD1 or TRBD2 (5 bases each). The CDR3 consists of 14 residues. The germline CDR1 and CDR2 sequences are LGHDT and YNNKEL (reference sequence). V was cut by 4 bases and J by 5 bases, with 14 bases left in between. The CDR3 coding sequence is TGTGCCAGCAGCCGACGTACTAGGGGCGAGACCCAGTACTTC. Translated: CASSRRTRGETQYF.

V usage is TRBV20-1 and J usage is TRBJ1-6, with 8 bases aligning to TRBD1. V lost 8 bases, J lost 8 bases, and 11 bases stayed unmatched. The CDR3 is 14 residues long. Looked up from germline, CDR1 is DFQATT and CDR2 is SNEGSKA (reference sequence). The CDR3 protein is CSTTGTGLHSPLHF. The CDR3 bases are TGCAGTACCACCGGGACAGGACTTCATTCACCCCTCCACTTT.

V and J are TRBV20-1 and TRBJ2-1; 7 positions match TRBD2. The CDR3 runs 13 residues. Germline lookup yields CDR1 DFQATT and CDR2 SNEGSKA (reference sequence). J was trimmed by 6 bases and V by 3 bases; bases with no gene match: 5. CDR3 residues: CSASIRGGNEQFF. For the CDR3, the DNA is TGCAGTGCTAGTATCCGCGGGGGCAATGAGCAGTTCTTC.

This clonotype was observed many times. The V gene is TRBV4-1, the J gene TRBJ1-2, with 8 bases that match TRBD1. This CDR3 contains 16 residues. From germline, CDR1 is MGHRA and CDR2 YSYEKL. V dropped 3 bases and J dropped 3; count of bases not matched to a gene: 9. CDR3 DNA: TGCGCCAGCAGCCAGGACCGAAACAGGGGGTACTATGGCTACACCTTC. It translates to CASSQDRNRGYYGYTF.

The rearrangement uses TRBV24-1 and TRBJ1-2, with 10 bases matching TRBD1. Trimming took 9 bases from V and 8 from J; bases not matched to a gene: 8. The germline CDR1 and CDR2 sequences are KGHDR and SFDVKD. CDR3 length equals 13 residues. This CDR3 reads CATRDRGVRGYTF. Here the CDR3 DNA reads TGTGCCACCCGGGACAGGGGAGTGAGAGGCTACACCTTC.

A few counts support this clonotype. This chain joins TRBV27 and TRBJ1-4; D is perhaps TRBD1 (5 bases). The CDR3 consists of 12 residues. Germline V CDR1 and CDR2: MNHEY, SMNVEV (reference sequence). V lost 3 bases and J lost 15, with 14 bases in between. The CDR3 sequence is CASSFLAGTLFF. DNA for the CDR3: TGTGCCAGCAGTTTTCTTGCCGGGACTTTGTTTTTT.

This clonotype came up a few times. This chain joins TRBV12-3 or TRBV12-4 and TRBJ2-2; the D is unclear. V was pared by 2 bases and J by 4 bases, with 11 bases between. This CDR3 has 15 amino acids. The CDR3 loop reads CASSLRTSGTGELFF. The CDR3 nucleotides read TGTGCCAGCAGTTTACGCACCTCGGGCACCGGGGAGCTGTTTTTT.

This clonotype was recorded many times. The chain combines TRBV12-3 or TRBV12-4 with TRBJ2-3; weak D call: TRBD1 (5 bases). Trimming shortened V by 2 bases and J by 6 bases, and 6 bases separated the two germline ends. The CDR3 covers 12 residues. In nucleotides, the CDR3 is TGTGCCAGCAGTTTACAGGGTGATACGCAGTATTTT. Its protein product is CASSLQGDTQYF.